Below, 20 T cell receptor beta chains from the same sample are listed, as sequenced in a study of identical twins (dated by TCRdb to about 2016). Receptor amplification or capture employed 5' RACE. The reads were generated on an Illumina HiSeq 2000. Starting from the raw public reads, TCRdb applied fastp trimming at Q25, assembled clones with MiXCR and retained in-frame beta chains. Every distinct CDR3 protein forms one entry, paired with its most common genes and DNA. Across this sample there are 450,000 or so distinct CDR3 sequences, with around 24% seen only once. The biggest ten clones account for 2.9% of the sample. This same sample was also part of a study on T cells expressing NK-cell markers.

Sequenced sample: CD4+ T cells sorted from blood. The receptor set was obtained from a woman between 18 and 29 years old in good health.

This chain joins TRBV20-1 and TRBJ1-5; D uncertain. The CDR3 has 11 residues. Germline assignment: CDR1 DFQATT and CDR2 SNEGSKA (reference sequence). V lost 8 bases to trimming and J lost 3 bases, with 8 bases between them. The CDR3 sequence is CSLRHNQPQHF. As DNA, the CDR3 is TGCAGTCTACGGCACAATCAGCCCCAGCATTTT.

The chain recombines TRBV6-2 or TRBV6-3 with TRBJ2-7; 9 bases fit TRBD1. The length of the CDR3 is 14 residues. The germline V gene has CDR1 MNHEY and CDR2 SVGEGT. The J segment lost 3 bases and the V segment lost 2 bases, leaving 2 bases of the junction unmatched. The CDR3 sequence is CASSYGTGYYEQYF. In DNA, the CDR3 is TGTGCCAGCAGTTACGGGACAGGGTACTACGAGCAGTACTTC.

The chain combines TRBV11-2 with TRBJ2-2; D unclear. The CDR3 is 14 residues long. Germline V gives CDR1 SGHAT, CDR2 FQNNGV. Trimming left V 3 bases short and J 6 bases short, with 11 bases between. The CDR3 DNA reads as TGTGCCAGCAGCTTTCTACATGAAGCCGGGGAGCTGTTTTTT. Translated: CASSFLHEAGELFF. Full variable domain (remainder filled in from reference TRBV11-2 and TRBJ2-2): EAGVAQSPRYKIIEKRQSVAFWCNPISGHATLYWYQQILGQGPKLLIQFQNNGVVDDSQLPKDRFSAERLKGVDSTLKIQPAKLEDSAVYLCASSFLHEAGELFFGEGSRLTVL.

This chain uses TRBV6-1 with TRBJ1-1, with D tentatively TRBD1 (5 bases). This CDR3 region has 12 residues. Germline CDR1 is MNHNS and CDR2 is SASEGT. Trimming shortened V by 2 bases and J by 10 bases, and 11 bases separated the two germline ends. For the CDR3, the DNA is TGTGCCAGCAGTGAACCCCCGGGGGTAGCTTTCTTT. Protein sequence: CASSEPPGVAFF.

V usage is TRBV7-2 and J usage is TRBJ2-3; possible D gene TRBD2, 6 bases. The germline V and J ends were trimmed by 7 bases and 2 bases, with 13 bases remaining between them. The CDR3 runs 14 residues. CDR1 SGHTA and CDR2 FQGNSA come from the germline V gene. CDR3 sequence reads: CASKSGVDTDTQYF. The DNA of the CDR3 is TGTGCCAGCAAATCGGGGGTAGACACAGATACGCAGTATTTT.

This clonotype was found a few times. The V and J genes are TRBV29-1 and TRBJ2-3; D is unresolved. Trimming removed 6 bases from V and 4 bases from J, with 8 bases in between. The CDR3 spans 11 residues. Germline assignment: CDR1 SQVTM and CDR2 ANQGSEA. CDR3 DNA sequence: TGCAGCGTGACACGGGCAGATACGCAGTATTTT. The encoded protein is CSVTRADTQYF.

The chain's CDR3 is CASSPRVGEQFF. DNA for the CDR3: TGTGCCAGCAGTCCCAGGGTTGGTGAGCAGTTCTTC. The chain combines TRBV27 with TRBJ2-1; perhaps TRBD1 as D (5 bases). The V and J ends lost 5 bases and 9 bases respectively, with 11 bases between them. Per germline, CDR1 MNHEY and CDR2 SMNVEV (reference sequence). The length of the CDR3 is 12 residues.

The CDR3 DNA reads TGTGCCAGCAGTTACATCAGCGTAGTGAGGCAGTATTTT. Its translation: CASSYISVVRQYF. This chain uses TRBV6-2 or TRBV6-3 with TRBJ2-3; no firm D call. Per germline, CDR1 MNHEY and CDR2 SVGEGT. The CDR3 is made up of 13 amino acids. V was shortened by 2 bases and J by 11 bases, with 14 bases between the two germline ends.

This clonotype occurred a few times. The chain recombines TRBV6-1 with TRBJ2-5; 8 bases map to TRBD1. Germline assignment: CDR1 MNHNS and CDR2 SASEGT. The V segment lost 5 bases and the J segment 5 bases; nucleotides outside the gene matches: 4. The CDR3 is 13 amino acids. CDR3 amino acids: CASSQGDRETQYF. The CDR3 DNA sequence: TGTGCCAGCAGTCAGGGGGACAGGGAGACCCAGTACTTC.

The chain has TRBV5-1 and TRBJ1-1; D is possibly TRBD1 (6 bases). Trimming took 2 bases from V and 4 from J, leaving 21 bases between them. Germline CDR1 and CDR2: SGHRS and YFSETQ. CDR3 length: 17 residues. DNA of the CDR3: TGCGCCAGCAGCTTAGAGAGGCAGGGGAAAGGGGGCACTGAAGCTTTCTTT. Its protein product is CASSLERQGKGGTEAFF.

The genes are TRBV29-1 and TRBJ1-2; D is possibly TRBD1 (6 bases). V was cut by 4 bases and J by 3 bases, with 15 bases left in between. This CDR3 is 14 amino acids long. Germline CDR1 reads SQVTM; CDR2 reads ANQGSEA. The CDR3 nucleotides are TGCAGCGTTGTTGGCAGGGGAATTGACTATGGCTACACCTTC. Its translation: CSVVGRGIDYGYTF.

In this sample, this clonotype turned up many times. CDR3 DNA: TGTGCCAGCAGTCCAACAGGGTTCACCGGGGAGCTGTTTTTT. Translation: CASSPTGFTGELFF. V and J are TRBV6-2 or TRBV6-3 and TRBJ2-2; D might be TRBD1 (6 bases). This CDR3 contains 14 residues. The germline CDR1 and CDR2 sequences are MNHEY and SVGEGT. The germline V and J ends were trimmed by 5 bases and 4 bases, with 11 bases remaining between them.

The chain links TRBV29-1 to TRBJ1-5; D unresolved. V lost 4 bases, J lost 3 bases, and 10 bases lay in between. This CDR3 is 13 amino acids long. Germline CDR1 SQVTM, CDR2 ANQGSEA. CDR3 in amino acids: CSVGAGYNQPQHF. CDR3 DNA sequence: TGCAGCGTTGGGGCAGGCTACAATCAGCCCCAGCATTTT. The full variable domain, completed using reference TRBV29-1 and TRBJ1-5, is SAVISQKPSRDICQRGTSLTIQCQVDSQVTMMFWYRQQPGQSLTLIATANQGSEATYESGFVIDKFPISRPNLTFSTLTVSNMSPEDSSIYLCSVGAGYNQPQHFGDGTRLSIL.

This clonotype was counted many times. The rearrangement joins TRBV20-1 to TRBJ2-1; D remains ambiguous. CDR1 and CDR2 (germline): DFQATT, SNEGSKA (reference sequence). The CDR3 runs to 9 residues. Trimming stripped 6 bases from V and 9 bases from J, with 6 bases between. CDR3 sequence (DNA): TGCAGTGCCGGAGTTGAGCAGTTCTTC. Its protein is CSAGVEQFF.

The J gene is TRBJ2-7, the V gene TRBV10-2, with 10 bases aligning to TRBD2. Losses at the gene ends were 2 bases for V and 4 bases for J; bases not matched to a gene: 14. The CDR3 loop spans 18 amino acids. Per the germline V gene, CDR1 is WSHSY and CDR2 is SAAADI. Written as DNA, the CDR3 is TGCGCCAGCAGTGAGACCCCTCGAGCGGGAGGGTTGGGATACGAGCAGTACTTC. The encoded protein is CASSETPRAGGLGYEQYF.

This clonotype was observed a handful of times. V is TRBV7-2 and J is TRBJ2-3, with TRBD2 as a possible D gene (6 bases). Germline CDR1 reads SGHTA; CDR2 reads FQGNSA. CDR3 length: 14 residues. Between the trimmed V and J ends, which lost 4 bases and 2 bases, there was a span of 10 bases. CDR3 loop: CASSSSVDTDTQYF. In DNA, the CDR3 is TGTGCCAGCAGCTCTAGCGTAGACACAGATACGCAGTATTTT.

This chain joins TRBV20-1 and TRBJ2-5, with TRBD1 matching 8 bases. This CDR3 is 18 amino acids long. The ends lost 4 bases at V and 0 bases at J; junction bases unmatched: 16. Germline values: CDR1 DFQATT, CDR2 SNEGSKA (reference sequence). The CDR3 reads CSAKPGTGPERYQETQYF. Written as DNA, the CDR3 is TGCAGTGCTAAACCTGGGACAGGACCTGAGCGGTACCAAGAGACCCAGTACTTC.

The chain recombines TRBV7-2 with TRBJ2-4; D unresolved. From germline, CDR1 is SGHTA and CDR2 FQGNSA. There are 11 residues in the CDR3. Trimming removed 1 base at V and 13 bases at J, with 8 bases between. For the CDR3, the DNA is TGTGCCAGCAGCTTAGATGGCCCCCAGTACTTC. The encoded protein is CASSLDGPQYF.

This clonotype was picked up a small number of times. V is TRBV7-2 and J is TRBJ2-7, with D possibly being TRBD1 or TRBD2 (5 bases each). In germline, CDR1 is SGHTA, CDR2 FQGNSA. The length of the CDR3 is 13 residues. V was shortened by 2 bases and J by 5 bases, with 10 bases between the two germline ends. The CDR3: CASSLKGTHEQYF. The CDR3 bases are TGTGCCAGCAGCTTAAAAGGGACCCACGAGCAGTACTTC.

There are a few counts of this clonotype. DNA for the CDR3: TGCAGCGTTGCCCCTGGGGACGAGCAGTACTTC. Encoded protein: CSVAPGDEQYF. The chain links TRBV29-1 to TRBJ2-7; D gene unclear. The CDR3 contains 11 residues. Trimming took off 4 bases at V and 5 bases at J, with 9 bases between the two ends. From germline, CDR1 is SQVTM and CDR2 ANQGSEA.